The present T cell receptor beta chain was sequenced within a study of metastatic and nonmetastatic thyroid tumors. As for the study in general: For malignant and benign thyroid patients, tumor or nodule tissue and blood were the sources whose repertoires were compared.

The germline V and J ends were trimmed by 1 base and 2 bases, with 13 bases remaining between them. Germline CDR1 SGHKS, CDR2 YYEKEE (reference sequence). The CDR3 consists of 15 residues. TCRdb re-called the PCR reads through MiXCR. The sample has tens of thousands of clones, 9% to 13% seen once; the top ten hold 8.5% to 10%. No patient received treatment before thyroid surgery. The study's findings and limits: Relative to benign nodules, malignant thyroid tumors were reportedly characterized by significantly elevated TCR beta diversity in blood and tumor.

With regard to this clone: As yet, its antigen is unknown.

The sequence was collected from a male donor with papillary thyroid cancer or a benign thyroid nodule (not recorded which). Some clones in this sample may be carry-over from other donors' samples. Sequencing was carried out using blood. The chain uses TRBV5-5 and TRBJ2-7; D gene unclear. CDR3 nucleotide sequence: TGTGCCAGCAGCTTGTCGTCAGGCCAAACCTACGAGCAGTACTTC. Translated, it gives CASSLSSGQTYEQYF.